Listed below are T cell receptor beta chains from one sample, sequenced in a study of blood T cell repertoires in COVID-19. Assay: immunoSEQ multiplex PCR; the TCRdb copy retains only in-frame clones and omits some. The data show approximately 210,000 clones, 85% seen once. Sequencing was done on a sample of peripheral blood. The receptor set was obtained from a man in his 60s with COVID-19, enrolled during active disease. CDR3s include the opening cysteine and the closing phenylalanine or tryptophan. The D gene is left open where the match is weak. Expanded clones get a size class; other rows say once, few or many, or leave the size out.

d_gene,abundance,v_gene,j_gene,CDR3aa,CDR3nt
TRBD2,once,TRBV9,TRBJ2-2,CASSVATSGSTGELFF,TGTGCCAGCAGCGTAGCTACGAGCGGGAGCACCGGGGAGCTGTTTTTT
TRBD1,-,TRBV2,TRBJ1-5,CASSTGTGTSQPQHF,TGTGCCAGCAGTACCGGGACAGGTACCAGCCAGCCCCAGCATTTT
-,-,TRBV6-5,TRBJ1-6,CASSYSISYNSPLHF,TGTGCCAGCAGTTACTCTATTTCCTATAATTCACCCCTCCACTTT
-,-,TRBV11-2,TRBJ2-7,CASSLGGLYEQYF,TGTGCCAGCAGCTTAGGAGGTCTCTACGAGCAGTACTTC
-,-,TRBV6-1,TRBJ1-4,CASSEAGRGNEKLFF,TGTGCCAGCAGTGAAGCCGGACGGGGTAATGAAAAACTGTTTTTT
TRBD2,-,TRBV7-2,TRBJ2-1,CASRLAGGPHNEQFF,TGTGCCTCCCGACTAGCGGGAGGGCCACACAATGAGCAGTTCTTC
-,-,TRBV10-1,TRBJ2-6,CASSPSGANVLTF,TGCGCCAGCAGTCCGTCTGGGGCCAACGTCCTGACTTTC
-,once,TRBV5-1,TRBJ1-4,CASSLRLNEKLFF,TGCGCCAGCAGCTTGCGTCTTAATGAAAAACTGTTTTTT
-,-,TRBV3-1/TRBV3-2,TRBJ2-6,CASSSGRDPGANVLTF,TGTGCCAGCAGCTCGGGGCGGGACCCTGGGGCCAACGTCCTGACTTTC
-,-,TRBV18,TRBJ1-1,CASSPNESPGLRNTEAFF,TGTGCCAGCTCACCAAATGAATCTCCGGGACTAAGGAACACTGAAGCTTTCTTT
-,once,TRBV28,TRBJ2-5,CASSFSGGETQYF,TGTGCCAGCAGTTTCAGCGGAGGTGAGACCCAGTACTTC
TRBD1,-,TRBV18,TRBJ1-1,CASSLGQGTTEAFF,TGTGCCAGCTCGCTGGGACAGGGAACGACTGAAGCTTTCTTT
TRBD1,-,TRBV3-1/TRBV3-2,TRBJ1-1,CASSLSGTGRGTEAFF,TGTGCCAGCAGCCTATCCGGGACAGGGCGGGGGACTGAAGCTTTCTTT
TRBD2,once,TRBV28,TRBJ2-5,CASSLRLAGETQYF,TGTGCCAGCAGTTTACGGCTAGCGGGAGAGACCCAGTACTTC
-,-,TRBV15,TRBJ1-2,CATSRDTWRDYGYTF,TGTGCCACCAGCAGAGATACTTGGCGGGACTATGGCTACACCTTC
TRBD1,-,TRBV27,TRBJ1-1,CASSLKSFLPGGASTEAFF,TGTGCCAGCAGTTTAAAAAGTTTCCTTCCAGGGGGCGCGAGCACTGAAGCTTTCTTT
-,-,TRBV7-6,TRBJ1-3,CASSPFQGTGNTIYF,TGTGCCAGCAGCCCTTTCCAGGGAACTGGAAACACCATATATTTT
-,-,TRBV7-2,TRBJ1-5,CASGTESNQPQHF,TGTGCCAGCGGTACGGAGAGCAATCAGCCCCAGCATTTT
-,-,TRBV28,TRBJ1-5,CATIRGTLDQPQHF,TGTGCCACCATAAGGGGGACACTCGATCAGCCCCAGCATTTT
-,once,TRBV28,TRBJ2-2,CASTLGGNTGELFF,TGTGCCAGCACCTTGGGGGGTAACACCGGGGAGCTGTTTTTT
TRBD1,-,TRBV11-1,TRBJ2-1,CASSVLDRGNEQFF,TGTGCCAGCAGCGTATTGGACAGGGGCAATGAGCAGTTCTTC
-,-,TRBV7-9,TRBJ2-1,CASSLKRGARYNEQFF,TGTGCCAGCAGCTTAAAAAGGGGCGCCCGTTACAATGAGCAGTTCTTC
-,few,TRBV20-1,TRBJ1-5,CSASLQGSNQPQHF,TGCAGTGCTAGTCTACAGGGTAGCAATCAGCCCCAGCATTTT
-,-,TRBV4-2,TRBJ1-6,CASSQGALTQDSPLHF,TGTGCCAGCAGCCAAGGTGCCCTAACCCAGGATTCACCCCTCCACTTT
-,-,TRBV9,TRBJ2-1,CASSVGAGSYNEQFF,TGTGCCAGCAGCGTAGGTGCGGGCTCCTACAATGAGCAGTTCTTC
TRBD1,-,TRBV28,TRBJ1-1,CASSWGQADNEAFF,TGTGCCAGCAGTTGGGGACAGGCCGATAATGAAGCTTTCTTT
TRBD1,-,TRBV6-2/TRBV6-3,TRBJ1-5,CASSYWGTGDNQPQHF,TGTGCCAGCAGTTACTGGGGGACAGGGGACAATCAGCCCCAGCATTTT
TRBD1,-,TRBV2,TRBJ1-2,CASSEGTGPYGYTF,TGTGCCAGCAGTGAAGGGACAGGTCCTTATGGCTACACCTTC
-,once,TRBV3-1/TRBV3-2,TRBJ2-2,CASSRGLLAENGELFF,TGTGCCAGCAGCCGGGGCTTACTAGCAGAGAACGGGGAGCTGTTTTTT
-,few,TRBV10-3,TRBJ2-5,CAIRGLVGETQYF,TGTGCCATCAGGGGACTGGTTGGTGAGACCCAGTACTTC
-,-,TRBV30,TRBJ2-7,CAWSVQQRYEQYF,TGTGCCTGGAGTGTACAACAGAGATACGAGCAGTACTTC
-,-,TRBV6-1,TRBJ2-5,CASSERRPTGQETQYF,TGTGCCAGCAGTGAACGGCGTCCCACAGGCCAAGAGACCCAGTACTTC
-,-,TRBV30,TRBJ1-5,CACGGAGFVVQPQHF,TGTGCCTGCGGTGGGGCAGGGTTTGTAGTTCAGCCCCAGCATTTT
TRBD2,once,TRBV4-1,TRBJ2-3,CASSQGGYGGRAVGTDTQYF,TGCGCCAGCAGCCAAGGGGGCTATGGCGGGAGGGCCGTGGGGACAGATACGCAGTATTTT
TRBD1,-,TRBV18,TRBJ2-3,CASSPGQAQDTQYF,TGTGCCAGCTCACCCGGACAGGCGCAAGATACGCAGTATTTT
-,-,TRBV11-2,TRBJ2-7,CASSSINGEQYF,TGTGCCAGCAGCTCAATTAACGGGGAGCAGTACTTC
-,-,TRBV5-1,TRBJ1-1,CASSLGGRMAFF,TGCGCCAGCAGCTTGGGGGGCAGGATGGCTTTCTTT
-,-,TRBV21-1,TRBJ1-1,CASSKSRDRDTEAFF,TGTGCCAGCAGCAAAAGCCGGGACAGGGACACTGAAGCTTTCTTT
TRBD1,-,TRBV29-1,TRBJ1-5,CSVGDRVQPQHF,TGCAGCGTTGGAGACAGGGTTCAGCCCCAGCATTTT
-,few,TRBV7-9,TRBJ2-2,CASSPRMAGELFF,TGTGCCAGCAGCCCCAGGATGGCCGGGGAGCTGTTTTTT
TRBD1,-,TRBV28,TRBJ2-7,CAIYDRGMYEQYF,TGTGCCATCTACGACAGGGGAATGTACGAGCAGTACTTC
-,-,TRBV2,TRBJ2-4,CASSEGLAGKNIQYF,TGTGCCAGCAGTGAGGGGCTCGCGGGGAAAAACATTCAGTACTTC
-,once,TRBV4-2,TRBJ1-6,CASSQEENSPLHF,TGTGCCAGCAGCCAAGAAGAGAATTCACCCCTCCACTTT
-,-,TRBV28,TRBJ2-1,CASSAGTMGMNEQFF,TGTGCCAGCAGTGCCGGGACAATGGGAATGAATGAGCAGTTCTTC
TRBD1,-,TRBV12-5,TRBJ1-6,CASGLGQINSPLHF,TGTGCTAGTGGCCTGGGACAGATTAATTCACCCCTCCACTTT
TRBD1,-,TRBV29-1,TRBJ1-5,CSVGGTGTGFGNQPQHF,TGCAGCGTTGGAGGGACAGGAACCGGTTTTGGCAATCAGCCCCAGCATTTT
TRBD1,-,TRBV4-3,TRBJ1-2,CASSPGQGVDYGYTF,TGCGCCAGCAGCCCAGGACAGGGGGTTGACTATGGCTACACCTTC
-,-,TRBV6-5,TRBJ1-2,CASSYTPLAGYTF,TGTGCCAGCAGTTACACCCCCCTGGCTGGCTACACCTTC